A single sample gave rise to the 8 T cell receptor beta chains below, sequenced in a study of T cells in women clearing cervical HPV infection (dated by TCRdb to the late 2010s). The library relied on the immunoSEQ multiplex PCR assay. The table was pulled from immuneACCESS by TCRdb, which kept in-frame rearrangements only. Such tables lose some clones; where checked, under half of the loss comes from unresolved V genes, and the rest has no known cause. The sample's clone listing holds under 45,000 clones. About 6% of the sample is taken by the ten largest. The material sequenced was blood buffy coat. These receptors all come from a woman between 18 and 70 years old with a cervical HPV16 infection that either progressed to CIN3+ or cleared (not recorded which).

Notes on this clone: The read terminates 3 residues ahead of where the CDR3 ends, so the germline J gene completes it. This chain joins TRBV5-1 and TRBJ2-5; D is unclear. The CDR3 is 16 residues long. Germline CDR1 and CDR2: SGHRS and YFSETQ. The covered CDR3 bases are TGCGCCAGCAGCTTGGAGGAAACCGCTAACACAGATACC. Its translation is CASSLEETANTDT. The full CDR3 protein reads CASSLEETANTDTQYF.

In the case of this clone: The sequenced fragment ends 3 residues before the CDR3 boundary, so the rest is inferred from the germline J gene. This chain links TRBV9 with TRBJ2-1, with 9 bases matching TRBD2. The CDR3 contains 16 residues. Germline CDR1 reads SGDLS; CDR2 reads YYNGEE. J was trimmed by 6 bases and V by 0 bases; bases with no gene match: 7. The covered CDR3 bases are TGTGCCAGCAGCGTAGCGATTAGCGGGAGTCCCAATGAG. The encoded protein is CASSVAISGSPNE. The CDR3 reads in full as CASSVAISGSPNEQFF.

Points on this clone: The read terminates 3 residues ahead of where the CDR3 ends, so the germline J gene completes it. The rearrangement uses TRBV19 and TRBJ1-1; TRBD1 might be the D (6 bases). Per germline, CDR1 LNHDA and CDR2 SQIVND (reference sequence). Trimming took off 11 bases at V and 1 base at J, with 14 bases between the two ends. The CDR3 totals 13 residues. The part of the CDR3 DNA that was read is TGTGCCTCTAGGGGGTCGGAGAACACTGAA. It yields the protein CASRGSENTE. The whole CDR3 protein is CASRGSENTEAFF.

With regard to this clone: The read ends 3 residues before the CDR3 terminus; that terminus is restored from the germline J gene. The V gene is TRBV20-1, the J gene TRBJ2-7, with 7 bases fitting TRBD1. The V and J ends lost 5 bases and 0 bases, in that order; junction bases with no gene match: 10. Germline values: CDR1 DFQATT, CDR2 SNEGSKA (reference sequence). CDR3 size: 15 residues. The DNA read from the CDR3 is TGCAGTGCTCGACCCGGGACAGATTTCTCCTACGAG. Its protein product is CSARPGTDFSYE. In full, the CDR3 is CSARPGTDFSYEQYF.

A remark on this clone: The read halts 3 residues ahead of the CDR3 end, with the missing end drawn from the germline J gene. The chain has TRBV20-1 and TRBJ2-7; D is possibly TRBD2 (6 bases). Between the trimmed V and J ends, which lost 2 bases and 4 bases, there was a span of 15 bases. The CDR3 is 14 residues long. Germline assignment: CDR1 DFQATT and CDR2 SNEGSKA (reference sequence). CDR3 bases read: TGCAGTGCTAGATCAACGGGACTTCTATACGAG. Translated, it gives CSARSTGLLYE. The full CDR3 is CSARSTGLLYEQYF.

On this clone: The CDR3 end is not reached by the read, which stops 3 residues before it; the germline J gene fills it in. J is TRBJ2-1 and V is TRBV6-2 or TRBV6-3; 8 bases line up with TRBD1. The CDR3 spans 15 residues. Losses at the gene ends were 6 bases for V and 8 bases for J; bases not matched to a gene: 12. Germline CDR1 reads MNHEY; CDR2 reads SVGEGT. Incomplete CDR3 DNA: TGTGCCAGCAGACTAGACAGGGGAGTGGGAGATGAG. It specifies CASRLDRGVGDE. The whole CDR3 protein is CASRLDRGVGDEQFF.

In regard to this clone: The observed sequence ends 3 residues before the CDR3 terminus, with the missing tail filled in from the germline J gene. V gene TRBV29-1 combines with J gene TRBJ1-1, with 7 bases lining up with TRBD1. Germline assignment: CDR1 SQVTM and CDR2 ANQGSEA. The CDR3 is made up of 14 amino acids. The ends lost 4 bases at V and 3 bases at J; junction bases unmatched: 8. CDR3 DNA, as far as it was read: TGCAGCGTTGTCAGACAGGGTAAATACACTGAA. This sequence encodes CSVVRQGKYTE. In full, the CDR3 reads CSVVRQGKYTEAFF.

CDR3 DNA (partial): TGTGCCAGTAGGAGGGGTATGAACACTGAA. Translated, it gives CASRRGMNTE. From start to end, the CDR3 is CASRRGMNTEAFF. The chain recombines TRBV19 with TRBJ1-1; D possibly corresponds to TRBD1 (5 bases). Read sequence stops 3 residues before the CDR3 end, and the germline J gene provides the missing end. Germline values: CDR1 LNHDA, CDR2 SQIVND (reference sequence). Trimming removed 6 bases at V and 0 bases at J, with 8 bases between. The CDR3 is 13 residues long.